This passage covers 19 T cell receptor beta chains from one sample sequenced in a study of Ad26.COV2.S vaccination and SARS-CoV-2 variants. Using immunoSEQ multiplex PCR, the repertoire was profiled, and TCRdb retains in-frame clones only, with some absent. This table has a few hundred thousand clones, approximately 88% appearing once. Regarding treatment: 19 received Ad26.COV2.S at low or high dose, single or two shots; roughly 5 received placebo; per-sample allocation not given. Day 63 following the first vaccine or placebo injection was when the samples were taken. The sequencing here drew on peripheral blood, taken in a trial of Ad26.COV2.S vaccine versus placebo. The receptors shown here come from a person aged 18-65 years who received the Ad26.COV2.S COVID-19 vaccine or a placebo.

The chain couples TRBV7-2 to TRBJ2-2, with 11 bases that match TRBD2. With 6 bases clipped from V and 6 bases from J, the junction kept 0 bases outside the gene matches. The CDR3 sequence is 13 residues long. Germline CDR1 and CDR2: SGHTA and FQGNSA. The CDR3, as DNA: TGTGCCAGCAGGACTAGCGGGGCCGGGGAGCTGTTTTTT. The encoded protein is CASRTSGAGELFF.

The V and J genes are TRBV7-2 and TRBJ2-1; D unresolved. Germline CDR1 and CDR2: SGHTA and FQGNSA. Trimming left V 4 bases short and J 5 bases short, with 15 bases between. This CDR3 region has 15 residues. The CDR3 region has the DNA TGTGCCAGCAGCTCCATTCCGGCCCAAGACAATGAGCAGTTCTTC. It codes for CASSSIPAQDNEQFF.

This clone was seen at least ten times. The rearrangement joins TRBV5-5 to TRBJ2-7, with 7 positions matching TRBD1. V was pared by 2 bases and J by 2 bases, with 4 bases of the junction left unmatched. CDR3 length equals 14 residues. Germline assignment: CDR1 SGHKS and CDR2 YYEKEE (reference sequence). The CDR3 DNA is TGTGCCAGCAGCTTTAAACAGGGGCCCTACGAGCAGTACTTC. Translating it yields CASSFKQGPYEQYF.

J is TRBJ2-7 and V is TRBV5-6; D is undetermined. Deletions cut 3 bases from V and 2 bases from J, with 3 bases between. CDR3 length: 11 amino acids. The germline V gene has CDR1 SGHDT and CDR2 YYEEEE. Written as DNA, the CDR3 is TGTGCCAGCAGCTCCGCCTACGAGCAGTACTTC. It codes for CASSSAYEQYF.

V gene TRBV7-2 combines with J gene TRBJ1-1; 9 bases line up with TRBD1. The junction had 11 bases not matched to a gene; V was cut back by 4 bases and J by 2 bases. Germline values: CDR1 SGHTA, CDR2 FQGNSA. There are 17 residues in the CDR3. The CDR3 loop reads CASSWTGTGRLNTEAFF. DNA for the CDR3: TGTGCCAGCAGCTGGACCGGGACAGGGAGACTAAACACTGAAGCTTTCTTT.

The V call is TRBV3-1 (or the pseudogene TRBV3-2), the J call TRBJ2-2; no reliable D call. V lost 1 base and J 3 bases, leaving 3 bases between the germline ends. Germline lookup yields CDR1 LGHDT and CDR2 YNNKEL (reference sequence). The CDR3 sequence is 13 residues long. DNA for the CDR3: TGTGCCAGCAGCCAAGGGTACACCGGGGAGCTGTTTTTT. It yields the protein CASSQGYTGELFF.

The gene calls are TRBV28 and TRBJ2-6; tentatively, D is TRBD1 or TRBD2 (5 bases each). In germline, CDR1 is MDHEN, CDR2 SYDVKM. Between the trimmed V and J ends, which lost 3 bases and 4 bases, there was a span of 10 bases. This CDR3 comprises 15 residues. The CDR3 loop reads CASSFGGRGANVLTF. In DNA form, the CDR3 reads TGTGCCAGCAGTTTTGGGGGTAGGGGGGCCAACGTCCTGACTTTC.

CDR3 DNA: TGCGCCAGCAGCTTTGGACAGAGCCACACCTTC. It is translated as CASSFGQSHTF. This chain uses TRBV5-1 with TRBJ1-2; tentatively, D is TRBD1 (6 bases). The CDR3 totals 11 residues. CDR1 and CDR2 (germline): SGHRS, YFSETQ. Trimming shortened V by 2 bases and J by 12 bases, and 11 bases separated the two germline ends.

This clone was recorded once. The V and J genes are TRBV6-5 and TRBJ1-1; TRBD1 aligns across 7 bases. The CDR3 totals 13 residues. V dropped 10 bases and J dropped 2; count of bases not matched to a gene: 7. Germline V CDR1 and CDR2: MNHEY, SVGAGI. The CDR3 spells CATNRGKNTEAFF. In nucleotides, the CDR3 is TGTGCCACGAACAGGGGCAAAAACACTGAAGCTTTCTTT.

The V and J genes are TRBV5-1 and TRBJ2-5; the D gene is possibly TRBD2 (5 bases). Germline V gene sequence: CDR1 SGHRS, CDR2 YFSETQ. This CDR3 is 15 amino acids long. Trimming cost V 0 bases and J 1 base, with 10 bases left between them. The CDR3 reads CASSLVGGLQETQYF. The CDR3 DNA follows: TGCGCCAGCAGCTTGGTTGGCGGACTCCAAGAGACCCAGTACTTC. Drawing the rest from reference TRBV5-1 and TRBJ2-5, the complete variable domain is KAGVTQTPRYLIKTRGQQVTLSCSPISGHRSVSWYQQTPGQGLQFLFEYFSETQRNKGNFPGRFSGRQFSNSRSEMNVSTLELGDSALYLCASSLVGGLQETQYFGPGTRLLVL.

This chain joins TRBV5-1 and TRBJ2-2; no definite D call. V lost 3 bases, J lost 4 bases, and 10 bases lay in between. This CDR3 is built from 14 residues. Germline CDR1 is SGHRS and CDR2 is YFSETQ. CDR3 bases: TGCGCCAGCAGCTGGACGGTGGGCACCGGGGAGCTGTTTTTT. This sequence encodes CASSWTVGTGELFF.

The chain recombines TRBV4-3 with TRBJ2-3; 10 nucleotides agree with TRBD2. The germline gives CDR1 LGHNA, CDR2 YSLEER. This CDR3 region has 16 residues. V lost 0 bases and J lost 0; bases outside the gene matches: 0. In nucleotides, the CDR3 is TGCGCCAGCAGCCAAGATAGCGGGGGGAGCACAGATACGCAGTATTTT. Encoded protein: CASSQDSGGSTDTQYF.

V gene TRBV16 combines with J gene TRBJ1-6, with a weak D call TRBD1 (5 bases). The germline V and J ends were trimmed by 4 bases and 7 bases, with 17 bases remaining between them. Germline values: CDR1 KGHSY, CDR2 FQNENV. This CDR3 is 16 amino acids long. The CDR3 sequence: CASSPIDQGRNSPLHF. The CDR3 nucleotides read TGTGCCAGCAGCCCCATCGATCAGGGTAGAAATTCACCCCTCCACTTT.

The V call is TRBV6-5, the J call TRBJ1-5, with D possibly TRBD1 on 6 matching bases. V lost 4 bases and J 4 bases, leaving 8 bases between the germline ends. Looked up from germline, CDR1 is MNHEY and CDR2 is SVGAGI. This CDR3 contains 13 residues. The CDR3 bases are TGTGCCAGCAGTTGGGGGCTAAATCAGCCCCAGCATTTT. Its translation is CASSWGLNQPQHF.

This chain connects TRBV6-5 to TRBJ1-6; D remains unclear. V lost 5 bases and J 9 bases, leaving 14 bases between the germline ends. There are 14 residues in the CDR3. Germline-derived CDR1 and CDR2 are MNHEY and SVGAGI. The CDR3 bases are TGTGCCAGCAGTCTTCGTGCCGAGGGTTCACCCCTCCACTTT. It encodes CASSLRAEGSPLHF.

The chain joins TRBV13 to TRBJ2-2; D tentatively fits TRBD1 or TRBD2 (5 bases each). V shed 0 bases and J shed 5 bases, with 13 bases lying between them. Germline lookup yields CDR1 PRHDT and CDR2 FYEKMQ (reference sequence). This CDR3 has 16 residues. The chain's CDR3 is CASSLGLASGTGELFF. The CDR3 DNA is TGTGCCAGCAGCTTAGGCCTAGCTTCAGGGACCGGGGAGCTGTTTTTT.

The chain links TRBV29-1 to TRBJ2-7; 11 bases are a match to TRBD1. The CDR3 has 14 residues. V lost 5 bases to trimming and J lost 2 bases; unmatched junction nucleotides: 5. Germline V gene data show CDR1 as SQVTM and CDR2 as ANQGSEA. The CDR3 DNA follows: TGCAGCGTTAGGGGACAGGGGGTAACCTACGAGCAGTACTTC. This encodes CSVRGQGVTYEQYF.

The V and J genes are TRBV29-1 and TRBJ1-4; unclear D gene. This CDR3 is 13 amino acids long. V dropped 4 bases and J dropped 4 bases, with 10 bases sitting between them. Germline CDR1 is SQVTM and CDR2 is ANQGSEA. Here the CDR3 reads CSVGRADNEKLFF. CDR3 nucleotides: TGCAGCGTTGGGCGGGCGGATAATGAAAAACTGTTTTTT.

J is TRBJ2-5 and V is TRBV28; TRBD2 matches 8 bases. The V gene's germline CDR1 is MDHEN and CDR2 SYDVKM. The CDR3 is made up of 16 amino acids. Losses at the gene ends were 6 bases for V and 2 bases for J; bases not matched to a gene: 11. CDR3 protein: CASRPRGGLGQETQYF. In nucleotides, the CDR3 is TGTGCCAGCAGACCCCGCGGGGGGCTGGGACAAGAGACCCAGTACTTC. The full variable domain, rest sourced from reference TRBV28 and TRBJ2-5, is DVKVTQSSRYLVKRTGEKVFLECVQDMDHENMFWYRQDPGLGLRLIYFSYDVKMKEKGDIPEGYSVSREKKERFSLILESASTNQTSMYLCASRPRGGLGQETQYFGPGTRLLVL.